The entry below describes one TCR beta chain. These data originate in a study of cytomegalovirus exposure and HLA in healthy donors. This CDR3 has 15 amino acids. Unmatched junction bases numbered 6, after V lost 5 bases and J lost 0 bases. Germline-derived CDR1 and CDR2 are MNHNY and SVGAGI (reference sequence). PCR involved 60 Vbeta and 13 Jbeta primers. TCRdb's table, derived via immunoSEQ multiplex PCR, lists solely in-frame clones and lacks some. The data hold about 120,000 clones, with 77% observed a single time. This clonotype was obtained from a human donor in good health. The source material was PBMCs. The V gene is TRBV6-6, the J gene TRBJ2-5, with TRBD1 matching 7 bases. The CDR3 coding sequence is TGTGCCAGCAGTCCGGGACAGACGTACCAAGAGACCCAGTACTTC. It yields the protein CASSPGQTYQETQYF.